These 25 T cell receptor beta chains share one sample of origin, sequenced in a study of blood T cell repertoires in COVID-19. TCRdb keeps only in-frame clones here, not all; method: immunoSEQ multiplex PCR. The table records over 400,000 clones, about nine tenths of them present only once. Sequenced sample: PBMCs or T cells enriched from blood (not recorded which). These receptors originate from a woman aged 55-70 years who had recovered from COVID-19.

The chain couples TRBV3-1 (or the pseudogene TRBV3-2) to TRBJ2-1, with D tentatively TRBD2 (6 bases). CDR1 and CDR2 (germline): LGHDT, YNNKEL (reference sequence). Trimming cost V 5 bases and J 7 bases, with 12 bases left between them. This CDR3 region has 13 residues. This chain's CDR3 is CASSSAGTNEQFF. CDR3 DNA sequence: TGTGCCAGCAGCTCAGCGGGTACTAATGAGCAGTTCTTC.

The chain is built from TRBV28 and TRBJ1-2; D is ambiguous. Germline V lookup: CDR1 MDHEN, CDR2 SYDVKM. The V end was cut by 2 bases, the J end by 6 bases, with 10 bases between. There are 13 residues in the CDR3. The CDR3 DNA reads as TGTGCCAGCAGTTTAGAGACTCACAATGGCTACACCTTC. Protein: CASSLETHNGYTF.

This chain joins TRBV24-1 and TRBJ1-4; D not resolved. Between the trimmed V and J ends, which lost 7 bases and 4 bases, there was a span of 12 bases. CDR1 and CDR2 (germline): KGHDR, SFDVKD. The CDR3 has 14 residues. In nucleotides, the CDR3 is TGTGCCACCAGCTCGGGGAGTCTTAATGAAAAACTGTTTTTT. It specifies CATSSGSLNEKLFF.

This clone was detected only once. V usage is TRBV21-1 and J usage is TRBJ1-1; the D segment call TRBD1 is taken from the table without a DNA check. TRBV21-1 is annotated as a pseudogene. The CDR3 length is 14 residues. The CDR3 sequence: CASSSTGGNTEAFF. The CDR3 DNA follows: TGTGCCAGCAGCAGTACAGGCGGGAACACTGAAGCTTTCTTT.

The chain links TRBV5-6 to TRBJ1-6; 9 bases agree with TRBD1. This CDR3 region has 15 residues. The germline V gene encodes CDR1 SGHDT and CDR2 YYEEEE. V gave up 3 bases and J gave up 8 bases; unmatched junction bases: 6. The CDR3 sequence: CASSYGQGLDSPLHF. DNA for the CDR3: TGTGCCAGCAGCTACGGACAGGGGCTTGATTCACCCCTCCACTTT.

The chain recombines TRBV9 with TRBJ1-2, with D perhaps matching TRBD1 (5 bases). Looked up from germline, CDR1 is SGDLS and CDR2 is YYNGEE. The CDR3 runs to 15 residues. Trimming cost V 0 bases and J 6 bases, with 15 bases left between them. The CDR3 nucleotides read TGTGCCAGCAGCGTAGGTGAGACAGACCCTCATGGCTACACCTTC. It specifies CASSVGETDPHGYTF.

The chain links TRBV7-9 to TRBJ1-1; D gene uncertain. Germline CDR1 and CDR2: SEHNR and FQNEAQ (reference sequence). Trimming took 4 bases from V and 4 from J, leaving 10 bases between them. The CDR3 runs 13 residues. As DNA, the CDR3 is TGTGCCAGCAGCTCTACCCGGGGCACTGAAGCTTTCTTT. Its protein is CASSSTRGTEAFF.

CDR3 sequence: CAWSFPNQPQHF. The CDR3, as DNA: TGTGCCTGGAGTTTTCCGAATCAGCCCCAGCATTTT. The rearrangement links TRBV30 to TRBJ1-5; D unresolved. Germline V CDR1 and CDR2: GTSNPN, SVGIG (reference sequence). Trimming removed 2 bases from V and 4 bases from J, with 6 bases in between. CDR3 length equals 12 residues.

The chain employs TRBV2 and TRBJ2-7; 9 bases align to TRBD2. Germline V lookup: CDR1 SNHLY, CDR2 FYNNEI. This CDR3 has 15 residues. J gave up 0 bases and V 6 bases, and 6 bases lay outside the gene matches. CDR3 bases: TGTGCCAGCAGAGATCTAGCGGGGAGCTCCTACGAGCAGTACGTC. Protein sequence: CASRDLAGSSYEQYV.

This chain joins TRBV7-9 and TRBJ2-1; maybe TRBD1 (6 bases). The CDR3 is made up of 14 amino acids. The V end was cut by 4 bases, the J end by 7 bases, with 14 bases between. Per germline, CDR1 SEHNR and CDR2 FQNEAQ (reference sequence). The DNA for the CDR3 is TGTGCCAGCAGCTCCCCCAGGGGCCCAAATGAGCAGTTCTTC. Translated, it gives CASSSPRGPNEQFF. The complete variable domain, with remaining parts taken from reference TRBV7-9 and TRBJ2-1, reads DTGVSQNPRHKITKRGQNVTFRCDPISEHNRLYWYRQTLGQGPEFLTYFQNEAQLEKSRLLSDRFSAERPKGSFSTLEIQRTEQGDSAMYLCASSSPRGPNEQFFGPGTRLTVL.

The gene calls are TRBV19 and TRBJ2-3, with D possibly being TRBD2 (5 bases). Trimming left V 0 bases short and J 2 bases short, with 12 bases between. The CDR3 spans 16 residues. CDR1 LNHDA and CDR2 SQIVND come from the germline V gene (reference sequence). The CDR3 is CASSIEDYWNTDTQYF. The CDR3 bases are TGTGCCAGTAGTATAGAAGACTACTGGAACACAGATACGCAGTATTTT.

The CDR3 nucleotides read TGTGCCTGGAGTGTGTATAGAAAAAGACAAGAGACCCAGTACTTC. This translates into CAWSVYRKRQETQYF. This chain connects TRBV30 to TRBJ2-5; D is ambiguous. V was clipped by 0 bases and J by 2 bases, with 13 bases between them. The germline gives CDR1 GTSNPN, CDR2 SVGIG (reference sequence). The CDR3 consists of 15 residues.

CDR3 coding DNA: TGCGCCAGCAGCGCCGGGACAGGGGACGGAAACACCATATATTTT. Residues: CASSAGTGDGNTIYF. The chain employs TRBV5-1 and TRBJ1-3, with 10 bases aligning to TRBD1. CDR1 and CDR2 (germline): SGHRS, YFSETQ. CDR3 length equals 15 residues. With V trimmed by 4 bases and J by 4 bases, 5 bases remained unmatched.

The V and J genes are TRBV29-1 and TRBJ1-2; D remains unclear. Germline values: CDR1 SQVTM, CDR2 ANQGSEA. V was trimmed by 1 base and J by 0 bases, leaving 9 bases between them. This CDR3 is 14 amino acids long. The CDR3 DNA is TGCAGCGTTGAAGGGGCTACCTCTAACTATGGCTACACCTTC. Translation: CSVEGATSNYGYTF. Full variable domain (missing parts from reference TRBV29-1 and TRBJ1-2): SAVISQKPSRDICQRGTSLTIQCQVDSQVTMMFWYRQQPGQSLTLIATANQGSEATYESGFVIDKFPISRPNLTFSTLTVSNMSPEDSSIYLCSVEGATSNYGYTFGSGTRLTVV.

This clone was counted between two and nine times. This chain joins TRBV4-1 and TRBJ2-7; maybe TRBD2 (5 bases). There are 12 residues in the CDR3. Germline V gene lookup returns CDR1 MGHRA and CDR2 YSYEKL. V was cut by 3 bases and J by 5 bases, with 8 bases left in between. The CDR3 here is CASSQIANEQYF. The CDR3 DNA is TGCGCCAGCAGCCAGATAGCGAACGAGCAGTACTTC.

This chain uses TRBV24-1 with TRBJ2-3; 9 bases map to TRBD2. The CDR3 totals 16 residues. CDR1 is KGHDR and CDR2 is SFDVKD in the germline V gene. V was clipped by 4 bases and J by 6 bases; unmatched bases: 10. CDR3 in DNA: TGTGCCACCAGTGACGCACATAGCGGGGGAAGGGATACGCAGTATTTT. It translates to CATSDAHSGGRDTQYF.

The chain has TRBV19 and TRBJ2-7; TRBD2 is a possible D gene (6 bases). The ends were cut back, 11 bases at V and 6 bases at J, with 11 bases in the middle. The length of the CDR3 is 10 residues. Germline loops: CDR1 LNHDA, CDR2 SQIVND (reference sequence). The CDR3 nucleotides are TGTGCCGGCGAGGAGGGCGAGCAGTACGTC. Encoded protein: CAGEEGEQYV.

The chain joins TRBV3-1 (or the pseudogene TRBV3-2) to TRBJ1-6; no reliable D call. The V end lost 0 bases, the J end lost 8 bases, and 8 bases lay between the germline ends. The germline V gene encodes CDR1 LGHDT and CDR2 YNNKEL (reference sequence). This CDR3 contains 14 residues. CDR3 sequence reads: CASSQDLVDSPLHF. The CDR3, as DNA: TGTGCCAGCAGCCAAGATCTAGTGGATTCACCCCTCCACTTT.

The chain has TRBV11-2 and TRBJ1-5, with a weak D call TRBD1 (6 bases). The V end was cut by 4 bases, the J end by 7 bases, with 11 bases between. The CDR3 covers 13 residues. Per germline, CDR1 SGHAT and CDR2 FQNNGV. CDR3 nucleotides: TGTGCCAGCAGCTCCGGGACATTCCAGCCCCAGCATTTT. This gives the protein CASSSGTFQPQHF.

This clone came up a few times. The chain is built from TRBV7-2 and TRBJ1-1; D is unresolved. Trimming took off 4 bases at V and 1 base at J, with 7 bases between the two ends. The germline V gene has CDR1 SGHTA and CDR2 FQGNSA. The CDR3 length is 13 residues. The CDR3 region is CASSSRGNTEAFF. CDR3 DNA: TGTGCCAGCAGCTCTCGCGGGAACACTGAAGCTTTCTTT. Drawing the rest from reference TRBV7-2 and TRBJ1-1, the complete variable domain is GAGVSQSPSNKVTEKGKDVELRCDPISGHTALYWYRQSLGQGLEFLIYFQGNSAPDKSGLPSDRFSAERTGGSVSTLTIQRTQQEDSAVYLCASSSRGNTEAFFGQGTRLTVV.

The CDR3 is CATSTRGANEKLFF. Written as DNA, the CDR3 is TGTGCCACCAGCACCCGGGGAGCTAATGAAAAACTGTTTTTT. V and J are TRBV15 and TRBJ1-4; D gene uncertain. The CDR3 totals 14 residues. Germline lookup yields CDR1 LNHNV and CDR2 YYDKDF (reference sequence). Trimming pared 4 bases from V and 3 bases from J, leaving 9 bases between. The full variable domain, rest sourced from reference TRBV15 and TRBJ1-4, is DAMVIQNPRYQVTQFGKPVTLSCSQTLNHNVMYWYQQKSSQAPKLLFHYYDKDFNNEADTPDNFQSRRPNTSFCFLDIRSPGLGDTAMYLCATSTRGANEKLFFGSGTQLSVL.

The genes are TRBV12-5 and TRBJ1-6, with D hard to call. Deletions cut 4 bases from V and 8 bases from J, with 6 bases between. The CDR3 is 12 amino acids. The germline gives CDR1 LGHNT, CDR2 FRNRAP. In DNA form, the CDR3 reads TGTGCTAGTGGTTATGAGGATTCACCCCTCCACTTT. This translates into CASGYEDSPLHF.

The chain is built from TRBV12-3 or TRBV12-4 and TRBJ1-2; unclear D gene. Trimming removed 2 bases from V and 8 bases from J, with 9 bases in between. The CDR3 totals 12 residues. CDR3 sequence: CASSLLPEGYTF. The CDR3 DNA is TGTGCCAGCAGTTTACTCCCGGAGGGCTACACCTTC.

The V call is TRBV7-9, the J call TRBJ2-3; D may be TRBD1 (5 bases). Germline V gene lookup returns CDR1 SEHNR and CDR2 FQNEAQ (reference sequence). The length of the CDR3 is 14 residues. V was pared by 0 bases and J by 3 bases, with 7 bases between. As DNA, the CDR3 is TGTGCCAGCAGCTTAGCCCCAGGGACAGATACGCAGTATTTT. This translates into CASSLAPGTDTQYF.

The CDR3 reads CASSTGQGGNEKLFF. CDR3 sequence (DNA): TGCGCCAGCAGCACCGGACAGGGAGGGAATGAAAAACTGTTTTTT. This chain joins TRBV5-1 and TRBJ1-4, with 8 bases aligning to TRBD1. J was trimmed by 5 bases and V by 4 bases; bases with no gene match: 7. CDR3 length equals 15 residues. From germline, CDR1 is SGHRS and CDR2 YFSETQ.